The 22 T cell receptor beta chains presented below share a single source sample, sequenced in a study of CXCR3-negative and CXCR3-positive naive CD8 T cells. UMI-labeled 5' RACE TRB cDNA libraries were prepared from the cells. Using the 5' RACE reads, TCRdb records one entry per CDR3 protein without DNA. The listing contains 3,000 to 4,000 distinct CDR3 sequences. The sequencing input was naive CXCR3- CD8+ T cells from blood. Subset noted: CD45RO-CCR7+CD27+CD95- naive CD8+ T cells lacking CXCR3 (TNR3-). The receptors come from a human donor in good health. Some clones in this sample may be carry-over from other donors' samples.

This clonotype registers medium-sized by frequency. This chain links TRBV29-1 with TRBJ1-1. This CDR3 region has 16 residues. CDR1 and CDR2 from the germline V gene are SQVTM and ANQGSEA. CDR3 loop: CSVVPSDDQMSTEAFF.

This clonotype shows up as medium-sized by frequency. The CDR3: CSVEVGFFPYEQYF. The V call is TRBV29-1, the J call TRBJ2-7. This CDR3 is built from 14 residues. Germline assignment: CDR1 SQVTM and CDR2 ANQGSEA.

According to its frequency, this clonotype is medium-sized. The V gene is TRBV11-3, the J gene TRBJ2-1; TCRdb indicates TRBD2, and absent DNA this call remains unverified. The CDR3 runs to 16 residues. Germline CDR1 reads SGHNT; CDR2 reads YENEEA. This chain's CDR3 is CASSHLGTPPYNEQFF.

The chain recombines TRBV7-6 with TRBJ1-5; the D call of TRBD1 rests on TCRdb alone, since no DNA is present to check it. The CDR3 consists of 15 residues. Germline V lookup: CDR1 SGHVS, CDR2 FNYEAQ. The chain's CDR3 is CASSLGDSFNQPQHF.

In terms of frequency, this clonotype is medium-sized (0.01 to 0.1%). CDR3 loop: CASSRETGVMTEAFF. The chain combines TRBV4-2 with TRBJ1-1; TCRdb picks TRBD1, but there is no DNA to check that call. This CDR3 contains 15 residues. The germline CDR1 and CDR2 sequences are LGHNA and YNFKEQ.

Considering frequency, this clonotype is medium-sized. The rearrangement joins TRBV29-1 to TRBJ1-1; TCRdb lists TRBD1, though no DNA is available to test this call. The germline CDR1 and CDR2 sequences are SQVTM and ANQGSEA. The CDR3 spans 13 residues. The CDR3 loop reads CSVRTDMNTEAFF.

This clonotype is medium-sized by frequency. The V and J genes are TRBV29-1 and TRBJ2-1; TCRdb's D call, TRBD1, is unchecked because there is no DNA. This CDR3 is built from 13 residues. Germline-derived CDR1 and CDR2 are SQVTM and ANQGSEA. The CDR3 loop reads CSADRGNYNEQFF.

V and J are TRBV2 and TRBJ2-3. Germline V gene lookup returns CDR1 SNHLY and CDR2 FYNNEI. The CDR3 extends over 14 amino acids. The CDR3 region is CASIGISETDTQYF.

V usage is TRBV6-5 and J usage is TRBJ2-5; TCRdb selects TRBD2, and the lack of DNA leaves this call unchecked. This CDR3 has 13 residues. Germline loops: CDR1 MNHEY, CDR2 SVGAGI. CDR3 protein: CASTVAGLETQYF.

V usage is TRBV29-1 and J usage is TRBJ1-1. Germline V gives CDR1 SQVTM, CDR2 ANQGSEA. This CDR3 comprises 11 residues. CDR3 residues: CSVALNTEAFF.

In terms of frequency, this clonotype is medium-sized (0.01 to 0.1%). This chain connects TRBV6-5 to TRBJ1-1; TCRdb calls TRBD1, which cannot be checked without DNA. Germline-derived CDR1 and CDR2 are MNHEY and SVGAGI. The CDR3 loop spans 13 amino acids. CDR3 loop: CASSYEAGWGAFF.

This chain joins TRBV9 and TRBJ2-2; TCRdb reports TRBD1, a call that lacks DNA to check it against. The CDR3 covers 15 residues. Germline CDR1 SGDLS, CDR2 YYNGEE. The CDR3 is CASSLDRANTGELFF.

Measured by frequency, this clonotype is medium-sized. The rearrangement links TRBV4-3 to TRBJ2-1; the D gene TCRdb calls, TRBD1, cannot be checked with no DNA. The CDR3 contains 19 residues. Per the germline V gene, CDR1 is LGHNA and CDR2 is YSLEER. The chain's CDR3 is CASSQDVVFEGSGVDEQFF.

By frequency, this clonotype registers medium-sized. CDR3 sequence: CSASGLQGHNEQFF. The V gene is TRBV29-1, the J gene TRBJ2-1; the TCRdb call, TRBD1, lacks DNA for checking. CDR3 length: 14 amino acids. Germline V gene sequence: CDR1 SQVTM, CDR2 ANQGSEA.

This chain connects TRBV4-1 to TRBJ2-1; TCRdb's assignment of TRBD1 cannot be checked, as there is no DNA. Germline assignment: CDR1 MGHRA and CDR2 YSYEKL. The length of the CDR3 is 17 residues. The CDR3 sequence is CASSQAYGQGRWDEQFF.

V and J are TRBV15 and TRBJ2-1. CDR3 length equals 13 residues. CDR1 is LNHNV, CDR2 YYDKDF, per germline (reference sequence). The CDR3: CATSRGGYNEQFF.

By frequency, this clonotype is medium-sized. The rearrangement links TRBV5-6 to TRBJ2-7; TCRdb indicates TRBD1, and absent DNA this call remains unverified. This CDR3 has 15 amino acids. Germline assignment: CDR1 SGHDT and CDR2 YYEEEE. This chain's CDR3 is CASSLGQGNSYEQYF.

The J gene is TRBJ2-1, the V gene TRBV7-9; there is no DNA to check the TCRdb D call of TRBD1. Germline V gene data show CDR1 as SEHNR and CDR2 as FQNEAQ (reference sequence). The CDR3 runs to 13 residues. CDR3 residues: CASSSQGINEQFF.

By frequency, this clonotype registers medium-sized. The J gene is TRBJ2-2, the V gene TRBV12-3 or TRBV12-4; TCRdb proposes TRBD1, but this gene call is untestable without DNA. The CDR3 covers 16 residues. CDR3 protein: CASRFRGREDTGELFF.

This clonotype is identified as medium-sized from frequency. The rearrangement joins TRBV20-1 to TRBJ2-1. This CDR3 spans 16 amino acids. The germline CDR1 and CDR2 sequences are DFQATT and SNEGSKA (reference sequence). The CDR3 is CSARDGGVQAYNEQFF.

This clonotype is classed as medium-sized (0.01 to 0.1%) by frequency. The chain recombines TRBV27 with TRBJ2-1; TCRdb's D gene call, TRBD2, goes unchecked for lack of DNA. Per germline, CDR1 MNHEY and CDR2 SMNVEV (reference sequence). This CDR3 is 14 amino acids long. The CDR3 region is CASSLLAGINEQFF.

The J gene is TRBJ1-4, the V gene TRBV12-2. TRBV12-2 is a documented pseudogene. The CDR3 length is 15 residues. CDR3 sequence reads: CASRLPYPEVEKLFF.